Sequencing of this T cell receptor (beta chain) was carried out in a study of T cells in Graves' hyperthyroidism and ophthalmopathy (dated by TCRdb to between 2018 and 2021). At the level of the whole study: Peripheral blood was collected at initial diagnosis, before any treatment. Following sampling, methimazole starting at 30 mg daily was given to hyperthyroidism patients, and high-dose intravenous methylprednisolone was given to ophthalmopathy patients. To identify distinguishing TCR V-J signatures, a discovery cohort of roughly 100 patients was used, comprising 40 to 45 with Graves' ophthalmopathy and around 60 with stable Graves' hyperthyroidism. The approximately 100 discovery patients were randomly split 7:3 into training and test sets. TCR Vbeta CDR3 sequencing of around 130 peripheral blood samples (roughly 43 ophthalmopathy, about 75 hyperthyroidism and approximately 17 progressor patients) is reported in the paper. In addition, the study compared T-cell repertoires in thyroid tissue and in blood from several Graves' hyperthyroidism patients. Whether ophthalmopathy could be predicted prospectively was tested in an independent validation cohort made up of 18 to 20 hyperthyroidism patients plus 17 patients who later progressed to ophthalmopathy. The investigation overall reported the following: No statistical method was used to fix the sample size in advance, and group allocation was not hidden from the investigators. A 13 V-J signature model separated ophthalmopathy from stable hyperthyroidism, with around 91% sensitivity and 81% to 82% specificity in cross-validation and 80%/75% in testing. Blood samples also contained most of the expanded thyroid clonotypes (frequency above 0.001), which suggests that blood repertoires may reflect thyroid immune responses. In validation, progression to ophthalmopathy was predicted by the model with 65% to 71% sensitivity and roughly 76% specificity, a median of about 6.8 months before onset.

Graves' hyperthyroidism was defined as stable when no progression to ophthalmopathy occurred over 18 months of follow-up. Hyperthyroidism patients were aged 18 to 65 years and newly diagnosed, with disease duration of less than 2 months. Exclusion was applied to patients with uncontrolled infections, other autoimmune diseases, pregnancy or lactation. Clinical symptoms, serum thyroxine and TRAb, thyroid ultrasound, and orbital computed tomography formed the basis for the diagnoses. PBMCs were isolated from about 9 ml of fresh peripheral blood by Ficoll-Paque density gradient centrifugation. Trizol reagent was used to extract total RNA, and RNA quality was then checked on an Agilent 2100 Bioanalyzer. TCR beta CDR3 regions were amplified from RNA transcripts. A first-round RT-PCR of the TCR CDR3 used the HTBI primer set with the Qiagen OneStep RT-PCR kit. A second multiplex PCR round built the libraries, followed by size selection and purification. Paired-end sequencing of the libraries was performed with 100 bp reads on an Illumina HiSeq2000. The authors' analysis ran thus. SOAPnuke was used to process the raw data, with reads discarded if the reads contained adapters or uncalled bases, had a mean Phred below 15, or lacked an exact constant-primer or identifier match. High-quality paired reads were merged with COPE v1.2.5, and unique nucleotide sequences were defined as clonotypes. Clonotypes were aligned to IMGT TRBV, TRBD and TRBJ reference segments using MiTCR v1.1. The analysis included only V-J combinations with a frequency above 0.0001, which together covered 99.2% of the repertoires. A TCS score was defined as the ratio between F50 (clonal expansion) and ExV (chaos), using BLOSUM62-based TCRdist between CDR3 peptides within each V-J. Welch's t-statistics and random forest reduced several hundred V-J features to 10 to 15, which were used in a naive Bayes classifier (R e1071). The public reads were reanalyzed by TCRdb: fastp trimming at Q25, MiXCR alignment, in-frame beta chains only. A single entry per CDR3 protein holds the most common genes and DNA from its merged rows. The V and J calls, along with clone size, are taken from TCRdb and not from the paper's own processing. This sample gives some 200,000 distinct CDR3 sequences in total; around 16% of them show up just once. Over 45% of the sample is taken by the ten largest.

A word on this clonotype: No antigen is known for it. No base quality values were provided; no much bigger clone lies one nucleotide off.

Reading from cysteine to phenylalanine, the CDR3 counts 17 amino acids. Left in the record is the CDR3 DNA by itself, 51 bases read in frame from the first base. Based on the germline V gene, the CDR1 and CDR2 sequences are SGHTA and FQGNSA. Trimming takes 0 bases from V and 3 bases from J, and the germline ends sit 12 bases apart. The receptor was derived from a woman aged 45-65 years with Graves' hyperthyroidism. The chain couples TRBV7-2 to TRBJ2-6; a weak D assignment points to TRBD1 (6 bases agree). Material: blood. The DNA is TGTGCCAGCAGCTTAGCGCCAGGGGTAGATGGGGCCAACGTCCTGACTTTC. Translated, this is CASSLAPGVDGANVLTF.